The clone carrying this T cell receptor (beta chain) was counted only a few times. The antigen remains undetermined. V dropped 11 bases and J dropped 2 bases, with 16 bases sitting between them. Germline V lookup: CDR1 MDHEN, CDR2 SYDVKM. This CDR3 is built from 13 residues. This specimen comes from a study of cytomegalovirus exposure and HLA in healthy donors. Findings of the study overall: Reportedly, diagnosis of cytomegalovirus status by the classifier showed high specificity and sensitivity. A link between a missense DCLRE1C variant and TCR beta V- and J-gene trimming emerged from a later analysis. Associated with cytomegalovirus, according to the listing, were 150 to 200 TCR beta chains.

Use of 60 Vbeta and 13 Jbeta primers characterized the PCR. This table comes from immunoSEQ multiplex PCR, and its TCRdb copy is limited to in-frame clones, with some not included. The table lists about 180,000 clones, around 80% of them singletons. Material for sequencing was PBMCs. The genes are TRBV28 and TRBJ2-7; perhaps TRBD1 as D (6 bases). The source of this sequence is a girl aged 10-17 years in good health and CMV-seropositive. CDR3 sequence: CASSGTPTYEQYF. CDR3 sequence (DNA): TGTGCCTCTTCCGGGACACCTACCTACGAGCAGTACTTC.